The clone carrying this T cell receptor beta chain appeared a few times. Produced via immunoSEQ multiplex PCR; TCRdb's table is partial and in-frame only. In the table there are fewer than 200,000 clones, almost 90% of which are singletons. CDR1 is SGHRS, CDR2 YFSETQ, per germline. This CDR3 comprises 16 residues. V lost 3 bases, J lost 7 bases, and 22 bases lay in between. This record comes from a study of control samples from healthy donors and cancer patients. The origin of this receptor is a woman in her 30s in good health. This chain connects TRBV5-1 to TRBJ1-2, with TRBD1 as a possible D gene (6 bases). The sample consisted of blood. The CDR3 loop reads CASSSYRERKDGGYTF. The CDR3 nucleotides are TGCGCCAGCAGCTCATACAGGGAGAGAAAGGACGGTGGCTACACCTTC.